The T cell receptor beta chain under discussion was sequenced for a study of blood T cell repertoires in COVID-19. For the study at large: COVID-19 samples collected from the United States, Italy and Spain covered acute and convalescent phases. Sample material is recorded as cDNA or gDNA derived from T cells, B-cell-depleted T cells, or PBMCs.

Per the authors' pipeline: Estimated nucleated cell counts came from reference gene primer amplification. TCRdb keeps only in-frame clones here, not all; method: immunoSEQ multiplex PCR. V and J calls and clone size are given by that table; D and trimming were obtained from the DNA. The sample holds approximately 220,000 clones, approximately 90% seen once. The germline gives CDR1 SGHTA, CDR2 FQGTGA. The CDR3 spans 16 residues. V shed 5 bases, J shed 6 bases, and the junction held 9 bases outside the gene matches. This chain links TRBV7-3 with TRBJ2-1, with 11 bases aligning to TRBD2. Sample: peripheral blood. This receptor was taken from a man aged 50 to 60 with acute or convalescent COVID-19. The CDR3 here is CASSLPVAGGLNEQFF. CDR3 bases: TGTGCCAGCAGCCTCCCGGTAGCGGGGGGGCTCAATGAGCAGTTCTTC.